The rows below give T cell receptor beta chains drawn from one sample of a study of shared T cell receptors in the human thymus. Assay: immunoSEQ multiplex PCR; the TCRdb copy retains only in-frame clones and omits some. The sample consists of 600,000 or so clones, 80% to 90% of them appearing once. The same specimen was also included in a second study, on human thymus T cells.

The sample was thymocytes. These receptor sequences come from a boy under two years old with a congenital heart defect. Both conserved end residues are part of each CDR3. The D gene is left open where the match is weak. Size tells how often a clone was seen (once, few, many) or the class of an expanded clone, and some rows leave it out.

len	v_gene	j_gene	abundance	d_gene	CDR3aa	CDR3nt
14	TRBV7-2	TRBJ2-3	.	.	CASSTRTTQDTQYF	TGTGCCAGCAGCACACGGACTACCCAAGATACGCAGTATTTT
16	TRBV27	TRBJ1-6	.	.	CASRSIREAYNSPLHF	TGTGCCAGCCGTTCAATCAGGGAGGCTTATAATTCACCCCTCCACTTT
16	TRBV14	TRBJ1-2	once	TRBD1	CASSKSIGTVSYGYTF	TGTGCCAGCAGCAAATCAATCGGGACAGTCTCCTATGGCTACACCTTC
16	TRBV27	TRBJ2-1	.	.	CASSLSRGALRDEQFF	TGTGCCAGCAGTCTATCCCGGGGGGCGCTTAGAGATGAGCAGTTCTTC
13	TRBV5-6	TRBJ1-4	.	.	CASRSGDNEKLFF	TGTGCCAGCAGGTCAGGGGATAATGAAAAACTGTTTTTT
17	TRBV7-2	TRBJ2-7	.	.	CASSLVVRRELSYEQYF	TGTGCCAGCAGCTTAGTGGTTCGTAGGGAGCTCTCCTACGAGCAGTACTTC
14	TRBV28	TRBJ1-5	once	.	CASSLRTGNQPQHF	TGTGCCAGCAGTTTGAGAACAGGGAATCAGCCCCAGCATTTT
16	TRBV5-1	TRBJ1-3	few	TRBD1	CASSLEGRGPGNTIYF	TGCGCCAGCAGCTTGGAGGGCAGGGGGCCTGGAAACACCATATATTTT
18	TRBV7-9	TRBJ2-2	.	TRBD1	CASSLRDRGLGDTGELFF	TGTGCCAGCAGCTTAAGGGACAGGGGTTTGGGTGACACCGGGGAGCTGTTTTTT
15	TRBV27	TRBJ2-7	.	TRBD2	CASSLAGGVVYEQYF	TGTGCCAGCAGTTTAGCGGGGGGGGTCGTATACGAGCAGTACTTC
17	TRBV5-1	TRBJ1-6	.	TRBD1	CASSYHFGGTVNSPLHF	TGCGCCAGCAGCTACCACTTTGGTGGGACAGTAAATTCACCCCTCCACTTT
13	TRBV2	TRBJ2-3	.	.	CASSVGGTDTQYF	TGTGCCAGCAGTGTCGGGGGCACAGATACGCAGTATTTT
17	TRBV5-5	TRBJ2-2	.	TRBD1	CASSSRQGRVITGELFF	TGTGCCAGCAGCTCCAGACAGGGGCGCGTAATCACCGGGGAGCTGTTTTTT
19	TRBV2	TRBJ2-7	.	TRBD2	CASRFHRLAGAPWAYEQYF	TGTGCCAGCAGATTCCATAGACTAGCGGGAGCGCCCTGGGCCTACGAGCAGTACTTC
12	TRBV5-6	TRBJ1-2	.	.	CASSPGLRVYTF	TGTGCCAGCAGCCCGGGCTTGAGGGTCTACACCTTC
17	TRBV27	TRBJ2-7	.	TRBD2	CASSLFRGGGSSYEQYF	TGTGCCAGCAGTTTATTCCGAGGCGGCGGGAGCTCCTACGAGCAGTACTTC
19	TRBV11-2	TRBJ2-3	.	TRBD2	CASSLAGPQLAGTTDTQYF	TGTGCCAGCAGCTTAGCGGGGCCCCAACTAGCGGGAACCACAGATACGCAGTATTTT
13	TRBV29-1	TRBJ2-1	.	.	CSVGDSGWSEQFF	TGCAGCGTTGGGGACTCCGGCTGGAGTGAGCAGTTCTTC
15	TRBV5-1	TRBJ2-1	.	TRBD2	CASRWDYPPDNEQFF	TGCGCCAGCAGATGGGACTATCCCCCTGACAATGAGCAGTTCTTC
15	TRBV6-6	TRBJ2-7	.	.	CASSYGRDDSYEQYF	TGTGCCAGCAGTTACGGGCGGGACGACTCCTACGAGCAGTACTTC
15	TRBV27	TRBJ1-1	once	TRBD1	CASSFQGAGNTEAFF	TGTGCCAGCAGTTTCCAGGGGGCAGGGAACACTGAAGCTTTCTTT
14	TRBV18	TRBJ1-2	.	TRBD1	CAGSLPTGREGYTF	TGTGCCGGCTCACTCCCGACAGGGCGAGAGGGCTACACCTTC
16	TRBV28	TRBJ2-5	.	TRBD2	CASSLALAGGRETQYF	TGTGCCAGCAGTTTGGCACTAGCGGGAGGTCGAGAGACCCAGTACTTC
14	TRBV6-6	TRBJ1-5	.	.	CASSSRTDQQPQHF	TGTGCCAGCAGTTCGAGGACAGATCAGCAGCCCCAGCATTTT
18	TRBV5-4	TRBJ2-1	.	.	CASSSAVGGRGSYNEQFF	TGTGCCAGCAGCTCCGCCGTGGGCGGGCGAGGATCCTACAATGAGCAGTTCTTC
16	TRBV9	TRBJ2-3	.	.	CASSVVEGVGTDTQYF	TGTGCCAGCAGCGTAGTGGAGGGAGTGGGGACAGATACGCAGTATTTT
15	TRBV4-3	TRBJ1-5	once	.	CASSQDSVSNQPQHF	TGCGCCAGCAGCCAAGATTCCGTTAGCAATCAGCCCCAGCATTTT
15	TRBV27	TRBJ2-3	.	TRBD1	CASSLTGGRADTQYF	TGTGCCAGCAGTTTAACAGGGGGCAGGGCAGATACGCAGTATTTT
16	TRBV7-2	TRBJ2-7	.	.	CASSLMGQGQTYEQYF	TGTGCCAGCAGCTTAATGGGGCAGGGCCAAACCTACGAGCAGTACTTC
14	TRBV6-5	TRBJ1-4	.	.	CASRFLTPGEKLFF	TGTGCCAGCAGATTCCTCACCCCCGGGGAAAAGCTGTTTTTT
16	TRBV7-6	TRBJ2-7	.	.	CASSPIRQLSSYEQYF	TGTGCCAGCAGCCCCATTCGACAGCTGAGCTCCTACGAGCAGTACTTC
13	TRBV11-3	TRBJ1-1	.	.	CASSLRGNTEAFF	TGTGCCAGCAGCTTAAGAGGGAACACTGAAGCTTTCTTT
14	TRBV7-9	TRBJ2-3	.	.	CASSSSGITDTQYF	TGTGCCAGCAGCTCTTCGGGGATCACAGATACGCAGTATTTT
12	TRBV7-9	TRBJ2-3	.	.	CASSPSPDTQYF	TGTGCCAGCAGCCCTTCTCCAGATACGCAGTATTTT
12	TRBV5-4	TRBJ2-3	.	.	CASSPQGDTQYF	TGTGCCAGCAGCCCTCAGGGAGATACGCAGTATTTT
16	TRBV5-1	TRBJ2-4	.	TRBD1	CASSLATGTGKNIQYF	TGCGCCAGCAGCTTGGCTACCGGGACAGGGAAAAACATTCAGTACTTC
17	TRBV28	TRBJ1-5	.	.	CASSSLRQEYSNQPQHF	TGTGCCAGCAGTTCATTAAGACAGGAGTATAGCAATCAGCCCCAGCATTTT
15	TRBV4-1	TRBJ1-4	.	TRBD1	CASSLTGTDNEKLFF	TGCGCCAGCAGCCTGACCGGGACAGATAATGAAAAACTGTTTTTT
12	TRBV29-1	TRBJ2-5	.	TRBD1	CSVDRGPETQYF	TGCAGCGTTGACAGGGGGCCGGAGACCCAGTACTTC
14	TRBV6-6	TRBJ2-1	.	.	CAIQGGGGFGEQFF	TGTGCCATACAGGGAGGGGGGGGTTTCGGTGAGCAGTTCTTC
13	TRBV28	TRBJ1-3	.	.	CASSSKAGNTIYF	TGTGCCAGCAGTTCTAAAGCCGGAAACACCATATATTTT
15	TRBV2	TRBJ2-7	.	TRBD2	CASTSGRVNSYEQYF	TGTGCCAGCACCAGCGGGAGGGTTAACTCCTACGAGCAGTACTTC
13	TRBV30	TRBJ1-1	once	.	CACHPGRGTEAFF	TGTGCCTGCCACCCCGGCCGAGGCACTGAAGCTTTCTTT
17	TRBV4-3	TRBJ1-1	.	.	CASSQDKRHTTNTEAFF	TGCGCCAGCAGCCAAGATAAGAGACACACAACGAACACTGAAGCTTTCTTT
15	TRBV5-1	TRBJ1-2	.	TRBD1	CASSLVFIGGAGYTF	TGCGCCAGCAGCTTGGTGTTTATAGGGGGCGCAGGCTACACCTTC
14	TRBV29-1	TRBJ2-1	.	TRBD2	CSVPWTSVVNEQFF	TGCAGCGTCCCATGGACTAGCGTGGTCAATGAGCAGTTCTTC
14	TRBV5-1	TRBJ1-1	once	.	CASSPVTEFTEAFF	TGCGCCAGCAGCCCCGTGACAGAGTTTACTGAAGCTTTCTTT
15	TRBV4-1	TRBJ1-6	.	TRBD1	CASSHRDSLLGSLHF	TGCGCCAGCAGCCATAGGGACAGCCTATTGGGATCCCTCCACTTT
14	TRBV4-3	TRBJ2-7	.	.	CASSQDVSSYEQYF	TGCGCCAGCAGCCAAGACGTTAGCTCCTACGAGCAGTACTTC
17	TRBV4-3	TRBJ2-1	.	TRBD2	CASSTGPLADSNNEQFF	TGCGCCAGCAGCACGGGCCCCCTAGCGGATTCCAACAATGAGCAGTTCTTC
13	TRBV25-1	TRBJ2-2	.	.	CASSYLNTGELFF	TGTGCCAGCAGTTACTTGAACACCGGGGAGCTGTTTTTT
13	TRBV6-5	TRBJ1-1	.	.	CASSSLMNTEAFF	TGTGCCAGCAGTTCCCTAATGAACACTGAAGCTTTCTTT
14	TRBV7-8	TRBJ2-5	.	TRBD1	CASSGDRERETQYF	TGTGCCAGCAGCGGGGACAGGGAAAGAGAGACCCAGTACTTC
16	TRBV4-2	TRBJ1-6	.	.	CASSQVDAGGDSPLHF	TGTGCCAGCAGCCAAGTGGATGCAGGAGGCGATTCACCCCTCCACTTT
14	TRBV19	TRBJ1-5	.	.	CASSIADTNQPQHF	TGTGCCAGTAGTATAGCGGACACCAATCAGCCCCAGCATTTT
13	TRBV14	TRBJ2-1	.	TRBD1	CASSGTGTPGQFF	TGTGCCAGCAGCGGGACAGGGACCCCTGGGCAGTTCTTC
22	TRBV4-2	TRBJ2-3	.	TRBD2	CASSQDRVTSGGARENPDTQYF	TGTGCCAGCAGCCAAGATCGGGTCACTAGCGGGGGGGCCCGTGAAAACCCAGATACGCAGTATTTT